These T cell receptor beta chains were read from a single sample in a study of graft-versus-host responses after intestinal transplantation. Sequencing used immunoSEQ multiplex PCR; TCRdb keeps in-frame clones, though not all of them. The sample records about 86,000 clones, about 88% being singletons. Which antigens these TCRs recognize remains unknown. The input for sequencing was unstimulated CD4+ T cells sorted from spleen or lymph node cells, taken before transplant. The source of these receptors is a human donor who was the organ donor for an intestinal transplant. The CDR3 runs from the conserved cysteine through the conserved F or W. The D gene is left open where the match is weak. A row's size may be missing; if present it is once, few, many or a size class.

D	size	J	V	CDR3	DNA
.	.	TRBJ2-2	TRBV18	CASSPRSNFGELFF	TGTGCCAGCTCACCTAGATCCAACTTCGGGGAGCTGTTTTTT
TRBD1	.	TRBJ2-3	TRBV5-1	CASSLGDRFGTDTQYF	TGCGCCAGCAGCTTGGGGGACAGGTTTGGCACAGATACGCAGTATTTT
TRBD1	.	TRBJ2-5	TRBV6-4	CASSDGTGSTQYF	TGTGCCAGCAGTGACGGGACAGGATCGACCCAGTACTTC
.	few	TRBJ2-7	TRBV5-1	CASRAGLYEQYF	TGCGCCAGCAGGGCAGGGCTCTACGAGCAGTACTTC
.	few	TRBJ2-6	TRBV5-4	CASSLAVGGYSGANVLTF	TGTGCCAGCAGCTTGGCGGTCGGCGGATACTCTGGGGCCAACGTCCTGACTTTC
TRBD2	.	TRBJ2-3	TRBV28	CASRPPGLAGGTDTQYF	TGTGCCAGCAGGCCTCCGGGACTAGCGGGAGGCACAGATACGCAGTATTTT
TRBD1	.	TRBJ2-2	TRBV30	CASNSGQGKAGELFF	TGTGCCTCCAACTCAGGACAGGGCAAGGCCGGGGAGCTGTTTTTT
TRBD1	.	TRBJ1-4	TRBV7-9	CASSLSRDSANEKLFF	TGTGCCAGCAGCTTAAGCCGGGACAGCGCTAATGAAAAACTGTTTTTT
.	.	TRBJ2-5	TRBV2	CASDKRANQETQYF	TGTGCCAGCGACAAGAGAGCAAACCAAGAGACCCAGTACTTC
.	once	TRBJ1-2	TRBV5-1	CASSFSGGYGYTF	TGCGCCAGCAGCTTTTCTGGAGGCTATGGCTACACCTTC
.	.	TRBJ2-5	TRBV5-6	CASSLEGVETQYF	TGTGCCAGCAGCTTGGAGGGGGTGGAGACCCAGTACTTC
.	.	TRBJ2-5	TRBV20-1	CSASIRETQYF	TGCAGTGCTAGTATCCGAGAGACCCAGTACTTC
.	.	TRBJ1-1	TRBV9	CASSVSGLTEAFF	TGTGCCAGCAGCGTAAGCGGGCTCACTGAAGCTTTCTTT
.	.	TRBJ2-7	TRBV5-8	CASSLGRQSSYEQYF	TGTGCCAGCAGCTTGGGTAGACAGAGCTCCTACGAGCAGTACTTC
TRBD2	.	TRBJ2-5	TRBV28	CASSPPGSGSGETQYF	TGTGCCAGCAGTCCCCCGGGTAGCGGGAGTGGGGAGACCCAGTACTTC
TRBD2	.	TRBJ2-3	TRBV27	CDGLAGPVGTDTQYF	TGCGACGGGCTAGCGGGGCCTGTAGGGACAGATACGCAGTATTTT
.	.	TRBJ1-1	TRBV10-3	CAISEGRREAFF	TGTGCCATCAGCGAGGGTAGGAGGGAAGCTTTCTTT
.	once	TRBJ2-5	TRBV6-1	CASSPGWTQYF	TGTGCCAGCAGCCCCGGTTGGACCCAGTACTTC
.	.	TRBJ1-2	TRBV6-6	CASSYDSVYSYGYTF	TGTGCCAGCAGTTACGATTCAGTTTACAGCTATGGCTACACCTTC
.	.	TRBJ2-1	TRBV9	CASSPTRSSYNEQFF	TGTGCCAGCAGCCCCACACGCAGCTCCTACAATGAGCAGTTCTTC
TRBD2	.	TRBJ2-1	TRBV5-5	CASSPLAGGYNEQFF	TGTGCCAGCAGCCCACTAGCGGGAGGGTACAATGAGCAGTTCTTC
.	.	TRBJ1-1	TRBV18	CASSLVEGGPTEAFF	TGTGCCAGCTCACTCGTTGAAGGCGGGCCCACTGAAGCTTTCTTT
.	.	TRBJ2-5	TRBV29-1	CSVRGWEETQYF	TGCAGCGTTAGGGGATGGGAAGAGACCCAGTACTTC
.	.	TRBJ2-3	TRBV4-3	CASSQDARARTQYF	TGCGCCAGCAGCCAAGATGCGAGGGCTCGTACGCAGTATTTT
.	.	TRBJ1-4	TRBV19	CASSIPPGEKLFF	TGTGCCAGTAGTATACCCCCGGGTGAAAAACTGTTTTTT
.	.	TRBJ2-5	TRBV28	CASSGAPALDQETQYF	TGTGCCAGCAGTGGGGCTCCGGCCCTGGACCAAGAGACCCAGTACTTC
.	once	TRBJ2-5	TRBV19	CASSTISRETQYF	TGTGCCAGTAGTACCATCTCGAGGGAGACCCAGTACTTC
TRBD1	once	TRBJ1-6	TRBV6-5	CASSLDRVINSPLHF	TGTGCCAGCAGTCTGGACAGGGTAATTAATTCACCCCTCCACTTT
.	.	TRBJ1-1	TRBV4-2	CASSQEGTGPNTEAFF	TGTGCCAGCAGCCAAGAAGGCACAGGGCCTAACACTGAAGCTTTCTTT
.	.	TRBJ1-2	TRBV9	CASSVGGGGNYGYTF	TGTGCCAGCAGCGTAGGGGGGGGCGGGAACTATGGCTACACCTTC
.	.	TRBJ2-7	TRBV4-1	CASSLQDRPSYEQYF	TGCGCCAGCAGCCTTCAGGACAGACCCTCCTACGAGCAGTACTTC
.	.	TRBJ1-1	TRBV7-8	CASSLYSVRLSLGTEAFF	TGTGCCAGCAGCTTATATAGCGTCCGGTTGAGCCTGGGCACTGAAGCTTTCTTT
TRBD2	once	TRBJ2-7	TRBV19	CASSMTGTSDEQYF	TGTGCCAGTAGTATGACCGGGACTAGCGACGAGCAGTACTTC
TRBD1	.	TRBJ2-3	TRBV15	CATSRGLWTGTSTDTQYF	TGTGCCACCAGCAGAGGCTTGTGGACAGGAACTAGCACAGATACGCAGTATTTT
TRBD1	.	TRBJ2-7	TRBV5-1	CASSSDRGRGTYEQYF	TGCGCCAGCAGCTCCGACAGGGGGCGGGGGACCTACGAGCAGTACTTC
.	.	TRBJ1-4	TRBV14	CASSQAGGRSEKLFF	TGTGCCAGCAGCCAAGCAGGTGGGAGAAGCGAAAAACTGTTTTTT
TRBD2	.	TRBJ2-5	TRBV7-9	CASSRAGGRETQYF	TGTGCCAGCAGCCGAGCGGGGGGGCGAGAGACCCAGTACTTC
TRBD1	.	TRBJ1-1	TRBV5-1	CASSSRTGLNTEAFF	TGCGCCAGCAGCTCTCGGACAGGGTTGAACACTGAAGCTTTCTTT